This T cell receptor beta chain was identified during a study of blood T cells in healthy people across ages. Deletions cut 4 bases from V and 11 bases from J, with 18 bases between. The CDR3 loop spans 13 amino acids. Per germline, CDR1 SGDLS and CDR2 YYNGEE. Study-wide results and caveats: Those diversity estimates obtained from one million T cells were thought to be underestimates. With donor CMV status unknown, expanded clonotype changes were possibly confounded.

The amount of total RNA extracted per sample was at least 5 micrograms. It was with a sample-barcoded 5' primer and a J-beta primer mix that a second PCR of roughly 7 to 12 cycles was run. One entry per CDR3 protein, called by TCRdb with MiXCR from the 5' RACE reads. The sample has around 670,000 distinct CDR3 sequences, about 30% seen once. Worth noting for this clonotype: Its matching antigen is unknown.

The sample comprised blood. The source of this sequence is a woman aged 80 or older in good health. The chain uses TRBV9 and TRBJ2-5; D assignment may be TRBD1 or TRBD2 (5 bases each). CDR3 bases: TGTGCCAGCAGCACCCCGGGGCTAGGAGAGCAGTACTTC. Amino acid sequence: CASSTPGLGEQYF.